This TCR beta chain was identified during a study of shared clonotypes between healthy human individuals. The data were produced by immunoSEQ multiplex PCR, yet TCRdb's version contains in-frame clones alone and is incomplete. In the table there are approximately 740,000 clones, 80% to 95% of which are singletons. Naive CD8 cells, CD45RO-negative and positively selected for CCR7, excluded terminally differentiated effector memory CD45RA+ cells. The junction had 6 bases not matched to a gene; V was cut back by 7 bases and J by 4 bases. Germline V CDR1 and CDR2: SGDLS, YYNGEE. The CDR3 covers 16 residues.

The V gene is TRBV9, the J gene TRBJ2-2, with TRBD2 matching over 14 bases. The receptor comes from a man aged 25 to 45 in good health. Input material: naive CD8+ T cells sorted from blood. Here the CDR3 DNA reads TGTGCCAGCGGAGGACTAGCGGGAGGTTCCACCGGGGAGCTGTTTTTT. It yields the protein CASGGLAGGSTGELFF.